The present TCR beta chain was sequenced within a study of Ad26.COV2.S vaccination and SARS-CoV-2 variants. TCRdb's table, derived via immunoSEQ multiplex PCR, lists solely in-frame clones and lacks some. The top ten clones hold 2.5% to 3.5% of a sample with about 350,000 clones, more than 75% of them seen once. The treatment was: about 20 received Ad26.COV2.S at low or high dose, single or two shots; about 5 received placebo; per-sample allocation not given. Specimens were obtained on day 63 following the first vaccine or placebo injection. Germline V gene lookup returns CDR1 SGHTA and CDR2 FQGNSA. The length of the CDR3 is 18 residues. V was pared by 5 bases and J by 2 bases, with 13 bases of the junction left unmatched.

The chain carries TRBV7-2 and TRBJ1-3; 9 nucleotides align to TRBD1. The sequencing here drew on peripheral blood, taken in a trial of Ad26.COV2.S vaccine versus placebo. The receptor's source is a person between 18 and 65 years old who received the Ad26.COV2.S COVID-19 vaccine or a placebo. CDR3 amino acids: CASSGRDRVDPTGNTIYF. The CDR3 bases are TGTGCCAGCAGCGGCCGGGACAGGGTAGACCCTACTGGAAACACCATATATTTT.